A single sample gave rise to the 12 T cell receptor beta chains below, sequenced in a study of blood T cell repertoires in COVID-19. Sequencing used immunoSEQ multiplex PCR; TCRdb keeps in-frame clones, though not all of them. In the table there are 200,000 to 300,000 clones, 80% to 90% of which are singletons. Sequences were obtained from PBMCs or T cells enriched from blood (not recorded which). Receptors originate from a middle-aged man who had recovered from COVID-19.

This clone came up once. The CDR3 region has the DNA TGTGCCAGCAGCTTAGGCGGGGGGGCCAATGAGCAGTTCTTC. Translating it yields CASSLGGGANEQFF. V usage is TRBV7-9 and J usage is TRBJ2-1; 9 nucleotides line up with TRBD2. The CDR3 is 14 residues long. Per the germline V gene, CDR1 is SEHNR and CDR2 is FQNEAQ (reference sequence). V lost 1 base and J lost 6; bases outside the gene matches: 1.

The chain couples TRBV5-1 to TRBJ1-5; D is possibly TRBD1 (6 bases). Deletions cut 2 bases from V and 5 bases from J, with 14 bases between. From germline, CDR1 is SGHRS and CDR2 YFSETQ. This CDR3 spans 15 amino acids. The CDR3 reads CASSFTGTLDQPQHF. For the CDR3, the DNA is TGCGCCAGCAGCTTTACAGGGACCCTCGATCAGCCCCAGCATTTT.

The gene calls are TRBV18 and TRBJ2-1, with 10 nucleotides matching TRBD2. Germline trimming cut 3 bases from V and 0 bases from J; bases unmatched to any gene: 5. The CDR3 is 17 amino acids. CDR1 is KGHSH, CDR2 LQKENI, per germline. CDR3 sequence: CASSPRVAGGSYNEQFF. The CDR3 region has the DNA TGTGCCAGCTCACCGAGGGTAGCGGGGGGCTCCTACAATGAGCAGTTCTTC.

This sequence joins TRBV27 and TRBJ2-5; a weak D match, TRBD2 (5 bases). CDR1 MNHEY and CDR2 SMNVEV come from the germline V gene (reference sequence). V was clipped by 2 bases and J by 2 bases, with 12 bases between them. CDR3 length equals 15 residues. CDR3 residues: CASSLNPGSQETQYF. The CDR3, as DNA: TGTGCCAGCAGTTTAAACCCGGGAAGTCAAGAGACCCAGTACTTC.

The rearrangement joins TRBV7-2 to TRBJ2-3, with unresolved D. The CDR3 is 11 amino acids. Trimming stripped 3 bases from V and 15 bases from J, with 13 bases between. Germline V gene lookup returns CDR1 SGHTA and CDR2 FQGNSA. DNA of the CDR3: TGTGCCAGCAGCTTTCTTGGCCTGCCTTATTTT. The encoded protein is CASSFLGLPYF.

The gene calls are TRBV7-9 and TRBJ1-5, with a tentative D call TRBD1 (5 bases). V was clipped by 4 bases and J by 4 bases, with 8 bases between them. Germline V lookup: CDR1 SEHNR, CDR2 FQNEAQ (reference sequence). The CDR3 has 13 amino acids. In nucleotides, the CDR3 is TGTGCCAGCAGCTCCGACAGAAATCAGCCCCAGCATTTT. The encoded protein is CASSSDRNQPQHF.

V and J are TRBV20-1 and TRBJ1-1; possibly TRBD1 for D (5 bases). Germline assignment: CDR1 DFQATT and CDR2 SNEGSKA (reference sequence). V lost 6 bases and J 11 bases, leaving 16 bases between the germline ends. The CDR3 is made up of 11 amino acids. CDR3 residues: CSAAGLYGAFF. In DNA, the CDR3 is TGCAGTGCAGCAGGGCTATACGGGGCTTTCTTT.

With regard to this clone: Other DNA sequences in the same sample also yield this CDR3. The CDR3 DNA reads as TGTGCCAGTAGTCGACTAGCCGGGGGGAACGAGCAGTTCTTC. The encoded protein is CASSRLAGGNEQFF. V usage is TRBV19 and J usage is TRBJ2-1; 7 nucleotides agree with TRBD2. The germline CDR1 and CDR2 sequences are LNHDA and SQIVND (reference sequence). The CDR3 length is 14 residues. J lost 10 bases, V lost 5 bases, and 11 bases had no gene match.

In its sample, this clone was seen a few times. The rearrangement links TRBV15 to TRBJ1-2, with a tentative D call TRBD1 (6 bases). The CDR3 totals 14 residues. The V and J ends lost 1 base and 2 bases respectively, with 8 bases between them. CDR1 is LNHNV and CDR2 is YYDKDF in the germline V gene (reference sequence). The CDR3 reads CATSRVDRNYGYTF. CDR3 DNA sequence: TGTGCCACCAGCAGAGTGGACAGAAACTATGGCTACACCTTC.

The chain recombines TRBV30 with TRBJ1-4; weak D call: TRBD1 (6 bases). The CDR3 loop spans 14 amino acids. Germline V gives CDR1 GTSNPN, CDR2 SVGIG (reference sequence). Trimming stripped 0 bases from V and 3 bases from J, with 8 bases between. For the CDR3, the DNA is TGTGCCTGGAGTGTAGGGGGTCCTAATGAAAAACTGTTTTTT. As protein: CAWSVGGPNEKLFF.

This clone has only a few counts. The chain couples TRBV6-4 to TRBJ2-3, with TRBD2 identical over 10 bases. The ends lost 2 bases at V and 3 bases at J; junction bases unmatched: 5. Germline V gene lookup returns CDR1 MRHNA and CDR2 SNTAGT. The CDR3 has 16 amino acids. The CDR3 sequence is CASSDSLAGETDTQYF. DNA for the CDR3: TGTGCCAGCAGTGACAGCCTAGCGGGGGAGACAGATACGCAGTATTTT.

Written as DNA, the CDR3 is TGTGCCAGCAGTTTTGGGGACAGGGCCCTTTCCCTCCACTTT. It codes for CASSFGDRALSLHF. The chain uses TRBV27 and TRBJ1-6, with 9 positions matching TRBD1. The ends lost 3 bases at V and 14 bases at J; junction bases unmatched: 8. Germline V gene sequence: CDR1 MNHEY, CDR2 SMNVEV (reference sequence). This CDR3 contains 14 residues.